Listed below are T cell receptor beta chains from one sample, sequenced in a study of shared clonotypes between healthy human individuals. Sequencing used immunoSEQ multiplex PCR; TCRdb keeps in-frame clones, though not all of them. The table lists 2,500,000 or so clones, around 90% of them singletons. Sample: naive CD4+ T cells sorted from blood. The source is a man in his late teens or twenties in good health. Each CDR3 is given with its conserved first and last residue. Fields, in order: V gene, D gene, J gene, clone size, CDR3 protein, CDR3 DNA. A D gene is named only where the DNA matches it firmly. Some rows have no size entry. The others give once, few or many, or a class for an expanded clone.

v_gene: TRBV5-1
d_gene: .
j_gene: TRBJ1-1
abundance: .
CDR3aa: CASSSTGNQNTEAFF
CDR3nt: TGCGCCAGCAGCTCCACGGGAAACCAGAACACTGAAGCTTTCTTT

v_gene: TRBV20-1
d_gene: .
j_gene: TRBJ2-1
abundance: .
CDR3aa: CSARDNEQFF
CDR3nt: TGCAGTGCTAGGGACAATGAGCAGTTCTTC

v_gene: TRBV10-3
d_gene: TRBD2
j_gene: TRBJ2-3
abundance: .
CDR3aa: CAISAILAGGDTQYF
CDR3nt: TGTGCCATCAGTGCGATACTAGCGGGGGGGGATACGCAGTATTTT

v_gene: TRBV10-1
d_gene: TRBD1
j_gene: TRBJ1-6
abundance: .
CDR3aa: CASSEGTGTGEAPLHF
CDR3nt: TGCGCCAGCAGTGAGGGTACCGGGACAGGAGAAGCTCCCCTCCACTTT

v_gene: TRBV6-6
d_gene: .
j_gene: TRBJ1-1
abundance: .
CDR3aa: CASDRPSLNTEAFF
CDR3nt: TGTGCCAGCGACAGGCCTAGTTTGAACACTGAAGCTTTCTTT

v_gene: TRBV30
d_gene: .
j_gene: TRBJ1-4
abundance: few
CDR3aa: CAWSVSGDEKLFF
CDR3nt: TGTGCCTGGAGTGTATCGGGGGACGAAAAACTGTTTTTT

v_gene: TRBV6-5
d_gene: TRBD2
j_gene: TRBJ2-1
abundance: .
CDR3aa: CASSRGREGYNEQFF
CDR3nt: TGTGCCAGTTCAAGGGGGCGGGAGGGCTACAATGAGCAGTTCTTC

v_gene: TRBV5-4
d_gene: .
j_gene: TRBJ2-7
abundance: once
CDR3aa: CASSFRGRFYEQYF
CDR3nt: TGTGCCAGCAGTTTCAGGGGAAGATTCTACGAGCAGTACTTC

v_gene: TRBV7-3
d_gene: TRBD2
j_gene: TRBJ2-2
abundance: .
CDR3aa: CASSFNGGYSGELFF
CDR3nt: TGTGCCAGCAGCTTTAACGGGGGGTACTCCGGGGAGCTGTTTTTT

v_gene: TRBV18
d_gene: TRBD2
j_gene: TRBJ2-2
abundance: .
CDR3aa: CASSPSAGGNTGELFF
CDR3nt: TGTGCCAGCTCACCTTCAGCGGGAGGTAACACCGGGGAGCTGTTTTTT

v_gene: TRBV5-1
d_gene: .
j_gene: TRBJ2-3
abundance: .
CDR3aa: CASSLETTKDTQYF
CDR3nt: TGCGCCAGCAGCTTGGAGACCACAAAAGATACGCAGTATTTT

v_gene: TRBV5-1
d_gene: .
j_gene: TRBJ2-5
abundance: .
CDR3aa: CASSLMQQETQYF
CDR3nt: TGCGCCAGCAGCTTGATGCAGCAAGAGACCCAGTACTTC

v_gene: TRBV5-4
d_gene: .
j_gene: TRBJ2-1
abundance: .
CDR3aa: CASSLSTGLDEQFF
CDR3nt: TGTGCCAGCAGCTTATCTACGGGGTTGGATGAGCAGTTCTTC

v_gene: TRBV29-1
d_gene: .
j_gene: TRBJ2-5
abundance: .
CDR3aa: CSVESAGETQYF
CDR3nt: TGCAGCGTTGAATCTGCGGGAGAGACCCAGTACTTC

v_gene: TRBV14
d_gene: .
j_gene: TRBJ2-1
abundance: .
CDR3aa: CASSQEGTGNNEQFF
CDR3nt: TGTGCCAGCAGCCAGGAGGGGACGGGAAACAATGAGCAGTTCTTC

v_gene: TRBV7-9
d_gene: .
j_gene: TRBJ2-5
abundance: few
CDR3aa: CASSLSETQYF
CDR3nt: TGTGCCAGCAGCTTATCGGAGACCCAGTACTTC

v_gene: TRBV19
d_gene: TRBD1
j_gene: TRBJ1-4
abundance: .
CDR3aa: CASGTPPGQGREKLFF
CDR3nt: TGTGCCAGTGGGACTCCCCCGGGACAGGGTAGGGAAAAACTGTTTTTT

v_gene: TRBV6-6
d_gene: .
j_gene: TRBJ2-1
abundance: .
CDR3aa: CASSDQGLGQFF
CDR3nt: TGTGCCAGCAGTGATCAGGGTTTAGGGCAGTTCTTC

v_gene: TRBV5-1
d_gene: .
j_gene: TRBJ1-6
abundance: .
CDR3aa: CASSYAVARDSPLHF
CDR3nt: TGCGCCAGCAGCTATGCGGTGGCGCGGGATTCACCCCTCCACTTT

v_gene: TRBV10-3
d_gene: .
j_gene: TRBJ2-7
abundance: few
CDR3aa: CATTGSYEQYF
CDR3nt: TGTGCCACCACTGGCTCCTACGAGCAGTACTTC

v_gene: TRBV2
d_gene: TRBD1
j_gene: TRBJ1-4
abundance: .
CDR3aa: CASCISGTENEKLFF
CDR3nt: TGTGCCAGCTGCATCTCCGGGACAGAAAATGAAAAACTGTTTTTT

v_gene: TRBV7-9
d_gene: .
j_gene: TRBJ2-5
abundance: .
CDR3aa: CASSSRGFQETQYF
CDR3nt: TGTGCCAGCAGCTCCCGGGGCTTCCAAGAGACCCAGTACTTC

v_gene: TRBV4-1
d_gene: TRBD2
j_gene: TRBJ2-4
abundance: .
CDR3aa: CASSLKMGLGVGNIQYF
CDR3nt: TGCGCCAGCAGCCTAAAAATGGGACTAGGTGTTGGAAACATTCAGTACTTC

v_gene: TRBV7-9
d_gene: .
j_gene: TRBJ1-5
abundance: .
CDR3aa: CASSLSGLYQPQHF
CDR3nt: TGTGCCAGCAGCTTATCGGGACTTTATCAGCCCCAGCATTTT

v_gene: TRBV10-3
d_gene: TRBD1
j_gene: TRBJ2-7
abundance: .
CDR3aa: CAISRASVQGASTVEQYF
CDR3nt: TGTGCCATCAGTCGTGCATCCGTTCAGGGGGCGTCGACGGTCGAGCAGTACTTC

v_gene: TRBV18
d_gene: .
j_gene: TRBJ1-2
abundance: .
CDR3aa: CASCLDAGSGYTF
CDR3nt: TGTGCCAGCTGTCTGGACGCCGGCAGTGGCTACACCTTC

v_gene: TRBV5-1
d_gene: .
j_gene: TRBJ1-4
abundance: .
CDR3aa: CASTEGGNEKLFF
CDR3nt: TGCGCCAGCACTGAAGGGGGGAATGAAAAACTGTTTTTT

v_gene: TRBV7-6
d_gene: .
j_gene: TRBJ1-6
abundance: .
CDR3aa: CASSRGASNSSPLHF
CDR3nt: TGTGCCAGCAGCAGAGGGGCGTCGAACTCCTCACCCCTCCACTTT

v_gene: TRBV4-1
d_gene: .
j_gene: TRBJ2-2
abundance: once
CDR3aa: CASSAEVGELFF
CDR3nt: TGCGCCAGCAGCGCGGAAGTCGGGGAGCTGTTTTTT

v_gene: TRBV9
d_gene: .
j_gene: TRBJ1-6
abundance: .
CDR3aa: CASSVLDSLGSPLHF
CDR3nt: TGTGCCAGCAGCGTCCTTGACAGCCTCGGTTCACCCCTCCACTTT

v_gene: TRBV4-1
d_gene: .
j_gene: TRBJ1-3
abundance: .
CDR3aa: CASSPTGFGTSSGNTIYF
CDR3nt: TGCGCCAGCAGCCCCACCGGGTTCGGCACGAGCTCTGGAAACACCATATATTTT

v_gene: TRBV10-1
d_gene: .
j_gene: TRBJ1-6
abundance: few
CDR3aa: CASSPGTDNSPLHF
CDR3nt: TGCGCCAGCAGCCCAGGGACCGACAATTCACCCCTCCACTTT

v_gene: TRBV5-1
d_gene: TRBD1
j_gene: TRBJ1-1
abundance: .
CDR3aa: CASRIRQGADTEAFF
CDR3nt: TGCGCCAGCAGAATTAGACAGGGGGCGGACACTGAAGCTTTCTTT